The 15 T cell receptor beta chains below all came from one sample that was sequenced in a study of cytomegalovirus exposure and HLA in healthy donors. Primers: 60 Vbeta forward and 13 Jbeta reverse. TCRdb keeps only in-frame clones here, not all; method: immunoSEQ multiplex PCR. This table holds under 95,000 clones. The specimen was PBMCs. These receptors came from a man aged 45-60 years in good health and CMV-seronegative.

This sequence joins TRBV10-3 and TRBJ2-3; D is possibly TRBD1 (5 bases). V shed 5 bases and J shed 2 bases, with 11 bases lying between them. CDR3 length: 14 amino acids. The germline V gene encodes CDR1 ENHRY and CDR2 SYGVKD. The CDR3 region is CAISLSQVTDTQYF. DNA of the CDR3: TGTGCCATCAGTTTATCACAGGTCACAGATACGCAGTATTTT.

This rearrangement joins TRBV9 to TRBJ1-1; possible D gene TRBD1, 5 bases. Germline V gene data show CDR1 as SGDLS and CDR2 as YYNGEE. Trimming removed 0 bases at V and 4 bases at J, with 13 bases between. CDR3 length equals 15 residues. CDR3 region: CASSVGGAAPTEAFF. CDR3 DNA: TGTGCCAGCAGCGTAGGTGGGGCTGCCCCCACTGAAGCTTTCTTT.

J is TRBJ1-6 and V is TRBV7-9; weak D call: TRBD1 (6 bases). The CDR3 runs to 13 residues. Trimming shortened V by 7 bases and J by 7 bases, and 11 bases separated the two germline ends. Germline CDR1 reads SEHNR; CDR2 reads FQNEAQ (reference sequence). CDR3 sequence (DNA): TGTGCCAGCACTTCTACAGGGAATTCACCCCTCCACTTT. It codes for CASTSTGNSPLHF.

This chain connects TRBV28 to TRBJ1-2; TRBD1 matches 8 bases. Germline assignment: CDR1 MDHEN and CDR2 SYDVKM. The CDR3 runs to 16 residues. Trimming at V came to 5 bases and at J to 1 base, leaving 9 bases not matched to a gene. This chain's CDR3 is CASSQLQGGFNYGYTF. The CDR3 DNA follows: TGTGCCAGCAGTCAACTACAGGGGGGATTTAACTATGGCTACACCTTC.

The CDR3 region has the DNA TGTGCCATCCAGACAGGGAGCTCCTACGAGCAGTACTTC. This sequence encodes CAIQTGSSYEQYF. The chain uses TRBV10-3 and TRBJ2-7, with 7 bases that match TRBD1. CDR3 size: 13 residues. Germline V gives CDR1 ENHRY, CDR2 SYGVKD. Trimming removed 8 bases from V and 0 bases from J; junction bases left unmatched: 4.

Worth noting for this clone: Relative to the germline gene, one junction end is altered; a read error may explain this. The rearrangement uses TRBV28 and TRBJ2-7, with D possibly TRBD2 on 7 matching bases. This CDR3 has 15 residues. Germline V gene sequence: CDR1 MDHEN, CDR2 SYDVKM. CDR3 sequence: CASSFGGRGRYEQHF. CDR3 sequence (DNA): TGTGCCAGCAGTTTCGGGGGGCGAGGGAGGTACGAGCAGCACTTC. Full variable domain (missing parts from reference TRBV28 and TRBJ2-7): DVKVTQSSRYLVKRTGEKVFLECVQDMDHENMFWYRQDPGLGLRLIYFSYDVKMKEKGDIPEGYSVSREKKERFSLILESASTNQTSMYLCASSFGGRGRYEQHFGPGTRLTVT.

The chain couples TRBV19 to TRBJ2-3, with 9 bases fitting TRBD2. Per germline, CDR1 LNHDA and CDR2 SQIVND (reference sequence). Trimming cost V 4 bases and J 0 bases; bases outside gene matches: 11. The CDR3 length is 18 residues. The CDR3 loop reads CASSKEVAGAGSTDTQYF. The CDR3 DNA follows: TGTGCCAGTAGTAAAGAGGTAGCGGGAGCCGGTAGCACAGATACGCAGTATTTT.

The chain recombines TRBV5-1 with TRBJ1-2, with 9 bases matching TRBD1. This CDR3 contains 16 residues. V dropped 4 bases and J dropped 1; count of bases not matched to a gene: 8. The germline V gene encodes CDR1 SGHRS and CDR2 YFSETQ. CDR3 sequence: CASSLGTGRGNYGYTF. CDR3 DNA: TGCGCCAGCAGCCTAGGGACAGGGAGAGGTAACTATGGCTACACCTTC.

V usage is TRBV4-2 and J usage is TRBJ2-1; 8 positions agree with TRBD2. Germline lookup yields CDR1 LGHNA and CDR2 YNFKEQ. The CDR3 length is 16 residues. Unmatched junction bases numbered 6, after V lost 0 bases and J lost 5 bases. CDR3 protein: CASSQDSGGVDNEQFF. Here the CDR3 DNA reads TGTGCCAGCAGCCAAGACTCGGGGGGGGTCGACAATGAGCAGTTCTTC.

The gene calls are TRBV6-9 and TRBJ1-5, with D possibly matching TRBD1 (5 bases). The CDR3 is made up of 17 amino acids. Germline assignment: CDR1 MNHGY and CDR2 SVAAGI. Trimming took 1 base from V and 0 from J, leaving 13 bases between them. The CDR3 region has the DNA TGTGCCAGCAGTTATTTTTCCCCAGGGAATAGCAATCAGCCCCAGCATTTT. This translates into CASSYFSPGNSNQPQHF.

This chain links TRBV6-1 with TRBJ1-6; 9 bases agree with TRBD1. The CDR3 has 14 amino acids. The junction had 5 bases not matched to a gene; V was cut back by 6 bases and J by 8 bases. Germline V lookup: CDR1 MNHNS, CDR2 SASEGT. This chain's CDR3 is CASRFDRGDSPLHF. For the CDR3, the DNA is TGTGCCAGCAGGTTTGACAGGGGGGATTCACCCCTCCACTTT.

The chain links TRBV5-1 to TRBJ1-2, with D possibly TRBD1 on 5 matching bases. The CDR3 runs to 15 residues. Deletions cut 0 bases from V and 2 bases from J, with 11 bases between. Germline values: CDR1 SGHRS, CDR2 YFSETQ. CDR3 region: CASSLGQGGNYGYTF. The CDR3 bases are TGCGCCAGCAGCTTGGGGCAGGGAGGCAACTATGGCTACACCTTC.

J is TRBJ2-3 and V is TRBV11-1; D may be TRBD1 (6 bases). Germline CDR1 and CDR2: SGHAT and FQDESV (reference sequence). Trimming shortened V by 4 bases and J by 2 bases, and 13 bases separated the two germline ends. CDR3 length equals 15 residues. The chain's CDR3 is CASSWGTTDTDTQYF. CDR3 sequence (DNA): TGTGCCAGCAGCTGGGGGACAACAGACACAGATACGCAGTATTTT.

V is TRBV7-9 and J is TRBJ2-5, with 11 bases that match TRBD2. The germline gives CDR1 SEHNR, CDR2 FQNEAQ (reference sequence). CDR3 length: 14 residues. The V and J ends lost 7 bases and 2 bases, in that order; junction bases with no gene match: 3. DNA for the CDR3: TGTGCCAGCAACCCTAGCGGGGGGCAAGAGACCCAGTACTTC. This translates into CASNPSGGQETQYF.

The gene calls are TRBV27 and TRBJ1-2; D is possibly TRBD1 (6 bases). The V end was cut by 5 bases, the J end by 8 bases, with 15 bases between. The CDR3 has 13 amino acids. In germline, CDR1 is MNHEY, CDR2 SMNVEV (reference sequence). The CDR3 loop reads CASSPRIQGGYTF. CDR3 nucleotides: TGTGCCAGCAGTCCCCGGATCCAGGGGGGCTACACCTTC.